The present T cell receptor (beta chain) was sequenced within a study of human T cells and chemical hapten exposure (dated by TCRdb to the early 2020s). Broadly, across the study: For sensitization, 2% DPC in acetone was applied to a roughly 2 cm by roughly 2 cm area of upper inner arm skin. Throughout the approximately 26-week study period, patients were also given weekly therapeutic DPC doses on the scalp. Patch testing on the upper back used Finn chambers containing 0.01% DPC, with scoring done after 6 days according to International Contact Dermatitis Research Group standards. The patient cohort, mostly female, included alopecia areata with under or over 50% scalp involvement, alopecia totalis and alopecia universalis. Libraries were pooled for sequencing, and variation in per-sample TCR yields was attributed mainly to small differences in library volumes within the pool. Peripheral blood TCR repertoire changes were tracked in vivo in alopecia patients during primary and secondary sensitization to the hapten diphenylcyclopropenone (DPC). Blood was sampled from patients pre-sensitization (week 0) and at 2, 6 and about 24 weeks after DPC sensitization. Blood for TCR sequencing was provided by twenty-nine alopecia patients at one to four time points (pre-sensitization, 2, 6 and 24 weeks). The full study reports these points: Because every patient had alopecia, a presumed autoimmune disease, the patients' immune response might differ from that of healthy individuals. Patch test score correlated positively with the number of PT1 expanded TCRs, reaching significance at thresholds 8, 16 and 32 but not at 4. DPC sensitization did not change how many TCRs were above 1 in 1000 frequency, and no evidence was found of alterations in global repertoire structure. Compared with pre-sensitization or healthy control sets, expanded TCRs formed significantly more large CDR3 similarity clusters, which is consistent with antigen-driven responses. Repeated subsampling changed both the strength of the expansion versus patch-test correlation and the threshold at which the correlation became significant.

V loses 3 bases of germline sequence and J loses 5 bases, and the interval between the two ends is 16 bases. The cysteine opens and the phenylalanine closes a CDR3 of 15 amino acids. The retained sequence is limited to the CDR3, 45 bases, with the frame set at the first base. Via the germline V gene (reference sequence), CDR1 is PRHDT and CDR2 FYEKMQ. The method behind the library was RACE. Sequenced on a NextSeq 500. During library preparation, unique molecular identifiers were attached to individual cDNA molecules so that TCRs could be counted in a quantitative, reproducible way. From each blood RNA sample, both TCR alpha and TCR beta chains were sequenced. Regarding the original processing steps: The median number of TCRs per sample was 95,638, ranging from roughly 20,000 to 690,600. V, J and CDR3 annotation of the TCR reads was carried out using the Decombinator software suite. To make PS versus PT1 abundance plots, every sample was subsampled to the same number of TCRs (28,000). Expanded TCRs were defined as absent before sensitization and observed at least eight times at the 2-week time point. TCRdb ran its own pipeline on the public reads, namely fastp trimming at Q25 and MiXCR clone calling, and kept in-frame beta chains. Rows merge per CDR3 protein into single entries with the most common DNA and genes. TCRdb's processing, not the authors' own work, is the source of the V and J calls. In all, the sample holds about 120,000 distinct CDR3 sequences, and about 11% of those were seen once. The ten largest account for 2.4% of the sample.

This sample's time point label indicates: patch test 3, about 24 weeks after DPC sensitization. The treatment or condition label, as the study defines it: therapeutic diphenylcyclopropenone sensitization with weekly scalp DPC. At each patch-test visit, blood was drawn before the patch test was applied. Eligible patients were aged 18 to 70, diagnosed with alopecia, deemed suitable for DPC therapy, and excluded if pregnant. Unfractionated whole blood was collected in Tempus Blood RNA tubes, and total RNA was extracted from that blood. On this clonotype itself: The antigen it binds to is not known. Within one base of it there is no much larger clone, and no base qualities were kept.

This sample comprised whole blood, obtained in connection with sensitization to the hapten diphenylcyclopropenone (DPC). The chain was built from TRBV13 and TRBJ1-1; TRBD1 could be the D gene, as 6 bases match. This TCR was recovered from a woman aged 50 to 60 with alopecia areata. Some clones in this sample may be carry-over from other donors' samples. The CDR3 protein: CASSFAREQGTEAFF. The nucleotide sequence reads TGTGCCAGCAGCTTTGCTAGGGAGCAGGGGACTGAAGCTTTCTTT.